This T cell receptor (beta chain) comes out of a study of cytomegalovirus exposure and HLA in healthy donors. V trimming: 6 bases; J trimming: 3 bases; junction bases outside the gene matches: 8. The CDR3 runs to 15 residues. CDR1 is SGHNT, CDR2 YYREEE, per germline (reference sequence). Whole-study findings and limits: An ancestry cluster, one associated with Asian ancestry, reportedly showed fewer N-insertions than the approximately 720-donor mean in a later analysis.

In its sample, this clone was seen once. The antigen remains unidentified. In the PCR, 60 Vbeta and 13 Jbeta primers were used. Generated by immunoSEQ multiplex PCR, the TCRdb table keeps only in-frame clones and is missing some. The profile shows roughly 58,000 clones, about four fifths of them singletons. This chain links TRBV5-4 with TRBJ2-1; 8 bases are a match to TRBD1. This receptor was obtained from a woman aged 40 to 49 in good health and CMV-seronegative. The material sequenced was PBMCs. The CDR3 DNA is TGTGCCAGCAATCCCGGGACAGGAGTCTACAATGAGCAGTTCTTC. This codes for CASNPGTGVYNEQFF.